This T cell receptor beta chain was captured in a study of T cell responses to AZD1222 COVID-19 vaccine. About this clone: Its specificity is unknown.

Doses given second, at about 4 or about 12 weeks, were pooled. Only in-frame clones appear in the TCRdb table, and some are missing; sequencing was by immunoSEQ multiplex PCR. The profile covers over 20,000 clones, with 88% appearing a single time and about 2.5% taken by the ten largest. Trimming took off 2 bases at V and 5 bases at J, with 20 bases between the two ends. This CDR3 has 17 residues. The germline V gene encodes CDR1 MNHNS and CDR2 SASEGT. Study results and limitations: Spike-specific TCR repertoires showed rising breadth and depth after two AZD1222 doses. Among spike-specific TCRs, nearly half reportedly target unmutated variant regions.

This specimen consisted of peripheral blood, obtained 28 days after the second AZD1222 dose. The receptor was isolated from an adult who received the AZD1222 COVID-19 vaccine. The V call is TRBV6-1, the J call TRBJ2-3; D is unclear. CDR3 coding DNA: TGTGCCAGCAGTGAATCCCCCTTACGGGCCGCAAAAGATACGCAGTATTTT. This sequence encodes CASSESPLRAAKDTQYF.